These T cell receptor beta chains were read from a single sample in a study of T cell changes during pregnancy in multiple sclerosis. Data came from immunoSEQ multiplex PCR; TCRdb stores just in-frame clones and leaves some out. The data hold more than 90,000 clones, with around nine tenths observed a single time. Specimen: peripheral blood, collected in the third trimester of pregnancy. These receptors were obtained from a female donor with multiple sclerosis, enrolled in a pregnancy study. Each CDR3 is given with its conserved first and last residue. A D gene is named only where the DNA matches it firmly. Clone size is shown for a subset of rows, as once, few, many or a class of expanded clone.

J	V	size	D	DNA	CDR3
TRBJ2-3	TRBV5-1	NA	TRBD2	TGCGCCAGCAGCTTTAGGCTAGCGGGAGGTTTTACAGTGGGAGATACGCAGTATTTT	CASSFRLAGGFTVGDTQYF
TRBJ1-5	TRBV18	NA	TRBD1	TGTGCCAGCTCAGTGGGACAGGGAAATCAGCCCCAGCATTTT	CASSVGQGNQPQHF
TRBJ2-2	TRBV7-3	NA	NA	TGTGCCAGCAACCCGGGAACTGGCGGGGAGCTGTTTTTT	CASNPGTGGELFF
TRBJ1-1	TRBV10-3	NA	NA	TGTGCCATCAGTGAGTTAGGCGGGGCAATGAACACTGAAGCTTTCTTT	CAISELGGAMNTEAFF
TRBJ1-1	TRBV2	NA	NA	TGTGCCAGCAGTGTACAGGGTATCGGAGCTTTCTTT	CASSVQGIGAFF
TRBJ2-3	TRBV27	NA	TRBD1	TGTGCCAGCAGAAGCGGACAGGGCATCTTAGATACGCAGTATTTT	CASRSGQGILDTQYF
TRBJ2-1	TRBV4-1	once	TRBD2	TGCGCCAGCAGCCAAGTAGGCGGGAGACCCTACAATGAGCAGTTCTTC	CASSQVGGRPYNEQFF
TRBJ1-1	TRBV6-1	NA	TRBD1	TGTGCCAGCAGTGCCGCCGACAGGGGAATGAACACTGAAGCTTTCTTT	CASSAADRGMNTEAFF
TRBJ1-1	TRBV5-1	NA	TRBD1	TGCGCCAGCAGCTTATTACAGGGGGGGGACACTGAAGCTTTCTTT	CASSLLQGGDTEAFF
TRBJ2-7	TRBV7-9	NA	NA	TGTGCCAGCAGCTTAAGGAAGGCCAGCTTGGAGGAGCAGTACTTC	CASSLRKASLEEQYF
TRBJ2-7	TRBV2	NA	NA	TGTGCCAGCAGAACCGGCGAGGGATCCTACGAGCAGTACTTC	CASRTGEGSYEQYF
TRBJ1-2	TRBV7-9	once	TRBD1	TGTGCCAGCAGCTCATCGGACAGGGTCTATGGCTACACCTTC	CASSSSDRVYGYTF
TRBJ2-7	TRBV28	NA	NA	TGTGCCAGCGGCATCGACAGTTCCTACGAGCAGTACTTC	CASGIDSSYEQYF
TRBJ1-5	TRBV10-3	once	NA	TGTGCCATCAGTGACGGCCAGAGGAGCAATCAGCCCCAGCATTTT	CAISDGQRSNQPQHF
TRBJ2-1	TRBV5-6	NA	NA	TGTGCCAGCAGCTCCAGAGGCTCCTACAATGAGCAGTTCTTC	CASSSRGSYNEQFF
TRBJ2-1	TRBV10-3	NA	TRBD2	TGTGCCATCTCTCGCGGGAGTGTAGTTAATGAGCAGTTCTTC	CAISRGSVVNEQFF
TRBJ2-2	TRBV5-5	NA	TRBD2	TGTGCCAGCAGCTCTCCTAGCGGGGTGGGTGCCGGGGAGCTGTTTTTT	CASSSPSGVGAGELFF
TRBJ1-1	TRBV10-3	few	NA	TGTGCCATCAGTGAGTCGGGGGGACCGAACACTGAAGCTTTCTTT	CAISESGGPNTEAFF
TRBJ1-5	TRBV19	NA	NA	TGTGCCAGTAACAACAGGGTAAGACAGCCCCAGCATTTT	CASNNRVRQPQHF
TRBJ1-1	TRBV9	NA	TRBD1	TGTGCCAGCAGCGAGGGACAGGGGAGAGTGAACACTGAAGCTTTCTTT	CASSEGQGRVNTEAFF
TRBJ1-5	TRBV7-2	NA	NA	TGTGCCAGCAGTCGGGACTCTAATCAGCCCCAGCATTTT	CASSRDSNQPQHF
TRBJ2-7	TRBV6-6	NA	NA	TGTGCCAGCAGTTACTATACAGCAGGGGCCGAGCAGTACTTC	CASSYYTAGAEQYF
TRBJ2-5	TRBV2	NA	TRBD2	TGTGCCAGCAGACTAGCGGGGGAGACCCAGTACTTC	CASRLAGETQYF
TRBJ1-2	TRBV5-1	NA	NA	TGCGCCAGCAGCTTGGGGGCAGGTGGCGGCTACACCTTC	CASSLGAGGGYTF
TRBJ1-1	TRBV25-1	NA	NA	TGTGCCAGCAGTGAAGCGGGGGTCGGATCATCGAGGACTGAAGCTTTCTTT	CASSEAGVGSSRTEAFF
TRBJ1-4	TRBV7-9	NA	NA	TGTGCCAGCAGCTTCCTCACAGCCACTAATGAAAAACTGTTTTTT	CASSFLTATNEKLFF
TRBJ2-1	TRBV14	NA	TRBD1	TGTGCCAGCAGCAAGACAGGGATGGGTGAGCAGTTCTTC	CASSKTGMGEQFF
TRBJ2-2	TRBV5-4	NA	TRBD1	TGTGCCAGCAGACCTGGGACAGGAAAGATCGGGGAGCTGTTTTTT	CASRPGTGKIGELFF
TRBJ1-1	TRBV19	NA	NA	TGTGCCAGTAGTATAGAGGGGCTCATGAACACTGAAGCTTTCTTT	CASSIEGLMNTEAFF
TRBJ2-5	TRBV5-1	NA	TRBD2	TGCGCCAGCAGCGAAGCGGGGGGCTATGGGAAAGAGACCCAGTACTTC	CASSEAGGYGKETQYF
TRBJ1-2	TRBV9	NA	TRBD1	TGTGCCAGCAGCACTCGGACAGGCCCACAGGGCTACACCTTC	CASSTRTGPQGYTF
TRBJ2-7	TRBV7-2	NA	NA	TGTGCCAGCAGCTTCCGACCCGAAAGGAGCGAGCAGTACTTC	CASSFRPERSEQYF
TRBJ2-2	TRBV27	NA	TRBD1	TGTGCCAGCAGTGTGACAGGGTTGGAGACCGGGGAGCTGTTTTTT	CASSVTGLETGELFF
TRBJ1-2	TRBV19	NA	TRBD1	TGTGCCAGTAACGACCCGGGACAGGGGTCTTTGCGGGGCTACACCTTC	CASNDPGQGSLRGYTF
TRBJ2-3	TRBV7-3	once	NA	TGTGCCAGCAGCGAGCAGGGCTACACAGATACGCAGTATTTT	CASSEQGYTDTQYF
TRBJ1-1	TRBV18	few	NA	TGTGCCAGCTCCACAGCGAACACTGAAGCTTTCTTT	CASSTANTEAFF
TRBJ1-1	TRBV11-1	NA	TRBD1	TGTGCCAGCAGCCCGGGACGGACAGGAGCTTTCTTT	CASSPGRTGAFF
TRBJ1-1	TRBV6-1	NA	NA	TGTGCCAGCGGGAGGACGGGCGTAGTAGGCACTGAAGCTTTCTTT	CASGRTGVVGTEAFF